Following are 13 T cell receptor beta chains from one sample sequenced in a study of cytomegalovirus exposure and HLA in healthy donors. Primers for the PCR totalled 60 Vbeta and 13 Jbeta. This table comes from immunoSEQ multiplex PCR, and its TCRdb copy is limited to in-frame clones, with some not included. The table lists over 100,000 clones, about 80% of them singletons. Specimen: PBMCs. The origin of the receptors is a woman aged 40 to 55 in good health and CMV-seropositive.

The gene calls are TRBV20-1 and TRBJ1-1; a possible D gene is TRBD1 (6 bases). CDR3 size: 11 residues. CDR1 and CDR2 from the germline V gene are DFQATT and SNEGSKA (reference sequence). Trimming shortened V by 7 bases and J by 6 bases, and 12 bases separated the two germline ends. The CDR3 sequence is CSVWDNPEAFF. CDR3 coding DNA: TGCAGTGTCTGGGACAACCCTGAAGCTTTCTTT.

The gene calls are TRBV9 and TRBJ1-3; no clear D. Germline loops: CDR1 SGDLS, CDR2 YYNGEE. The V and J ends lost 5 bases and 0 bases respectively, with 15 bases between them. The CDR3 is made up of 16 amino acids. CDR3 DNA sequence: TGTGCCAGCAGACCGGGGATCGAGAGCTCTGGAAACACCATATATTTT. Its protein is CASRPGIESSGNTIYF.

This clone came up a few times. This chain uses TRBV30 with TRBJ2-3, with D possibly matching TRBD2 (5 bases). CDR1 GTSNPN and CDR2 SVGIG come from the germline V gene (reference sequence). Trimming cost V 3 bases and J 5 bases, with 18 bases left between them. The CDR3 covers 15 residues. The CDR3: CAWSEGLAVGDTQYF. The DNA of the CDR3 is TGTGCCTGGAGCGAAGGGCTAGCCGTCGGAGATACGCAGTATTTT.

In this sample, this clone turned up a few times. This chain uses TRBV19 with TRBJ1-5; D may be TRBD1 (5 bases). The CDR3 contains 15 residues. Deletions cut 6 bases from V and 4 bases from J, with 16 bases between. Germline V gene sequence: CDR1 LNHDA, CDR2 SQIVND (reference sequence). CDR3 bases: TGTGCCAGTAGCTTAAACTTAGACAGAAATCAGCCCCAGCATTTT. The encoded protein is CASSLNLDRNQPQHF.

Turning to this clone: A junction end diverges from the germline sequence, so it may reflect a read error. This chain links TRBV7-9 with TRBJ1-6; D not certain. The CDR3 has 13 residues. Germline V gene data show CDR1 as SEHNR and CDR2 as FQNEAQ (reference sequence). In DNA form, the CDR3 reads TGTTCCAGCAGCTTAGATTCGGTTTCACCCCTCCACTTT. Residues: CSSSLDSVSPLHF.

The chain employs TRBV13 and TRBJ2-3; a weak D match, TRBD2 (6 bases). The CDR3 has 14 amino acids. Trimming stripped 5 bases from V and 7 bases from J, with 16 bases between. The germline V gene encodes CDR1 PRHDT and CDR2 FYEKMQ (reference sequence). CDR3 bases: TGTGCCAGCAGCGACCCCTCCGGAGGGAATACGCAGTATTTT. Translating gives CASSDPSGGNTQYF. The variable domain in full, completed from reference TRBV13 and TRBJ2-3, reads AAGVIQSPRHLIKEKRETATLKCYPIPRHDTVYWYQQGPGQDPQFLISFYEKMQSDKGSIPDRFSAQQFSDYHSELNMSSLELGDSALYFCASSDPSGGNTQYFGPGTRLTVL.

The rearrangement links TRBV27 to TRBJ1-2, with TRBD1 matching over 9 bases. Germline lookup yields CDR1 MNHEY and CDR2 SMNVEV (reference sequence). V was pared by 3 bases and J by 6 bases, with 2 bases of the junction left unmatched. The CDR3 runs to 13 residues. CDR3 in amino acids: CASSLTGGNGYTF. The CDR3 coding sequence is TGTGCCAGCAGTTTGACAGGGGGAAATGGCTACACCTTC.

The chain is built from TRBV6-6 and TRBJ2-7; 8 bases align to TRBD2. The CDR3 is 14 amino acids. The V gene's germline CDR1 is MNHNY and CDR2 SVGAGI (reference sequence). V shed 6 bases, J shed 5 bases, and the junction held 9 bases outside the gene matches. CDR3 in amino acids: CASRRGGAANEQYF. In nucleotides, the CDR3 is TGTGCCAGCAGACGGGGGGGGGCCGCCAACGAGCAGTACTTC.

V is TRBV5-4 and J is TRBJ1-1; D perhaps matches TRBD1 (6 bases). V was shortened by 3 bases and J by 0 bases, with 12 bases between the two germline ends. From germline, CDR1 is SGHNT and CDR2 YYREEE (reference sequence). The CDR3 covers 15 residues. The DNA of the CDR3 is TGTGCCAGCAGCTCGCGGACAGCTTTGAACACTGAAGCTTTCTTT. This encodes CASSSRTALNTEAFF.

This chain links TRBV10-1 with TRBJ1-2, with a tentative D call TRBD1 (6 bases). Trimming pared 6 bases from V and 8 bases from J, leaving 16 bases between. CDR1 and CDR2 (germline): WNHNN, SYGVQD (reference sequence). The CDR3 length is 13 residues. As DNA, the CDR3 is TGCGCCAGCAGCCGGGACACCGCTTGGGGCTACACCTTC. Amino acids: CASSRDTAWGYTF.

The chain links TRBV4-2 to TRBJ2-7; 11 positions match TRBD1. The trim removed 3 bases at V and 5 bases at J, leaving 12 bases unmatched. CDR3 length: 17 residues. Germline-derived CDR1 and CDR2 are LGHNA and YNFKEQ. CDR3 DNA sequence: TGTGCCAGCAGCCAGTCAGGAGGGGGACAGGGGGTAAACGAGCAGTACTTC. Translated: CASSQSGGGQGVNEQYF.

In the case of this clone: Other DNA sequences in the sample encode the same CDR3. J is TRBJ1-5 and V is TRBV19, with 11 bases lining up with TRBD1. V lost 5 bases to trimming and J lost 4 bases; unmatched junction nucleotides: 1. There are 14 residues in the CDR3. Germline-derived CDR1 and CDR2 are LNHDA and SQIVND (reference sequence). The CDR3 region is CASSGTGGNQPQHF. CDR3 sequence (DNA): TGTGCCAGTAGTGGGACAGGGGGGAATCAGCCCCAGCATTTT.

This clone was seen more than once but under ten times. CDR3 sequence: CAWSPSHGYTF. Written as DNA, the CDR3 is TGTGCCTGGAGTCCCAGTCATGGCTACACCTTC. The chain employs TRBV30 and TRBJ1-2; D is unresolved. This CDR3 is built from 11 residues. V lost 2 bases and J lost 6, with 7 bases in between. Germline CDR1 reads GTSNPN; CDR2 reads SVGIG (reference sequence). The full variable domain, rest sourced from reference TRBV30 and TRBJ1-2, is SQTIHQWPATLVQPVGSPLSLECTVEGTSNPNLYWYRQAAGRGLQLLFYSVGIGQISSEVPQNLSASRPQDRQFILSSKKLLLSDSGFYLCAWSPSHGYTFGSGTRLTVV.